This T cell receptor (beta chain) was captured by sequencing in a study of T-cell reconstitution after alpha-beta-depleted transplantation in children. Study findings and constraints: Once a year had passed after transplant, T-cell counts and diversity came mostly from newly produced T cells.

V shed 2 bases and J 3 bases; nucleotides not matched to a gene: 5. The CDR3 totals 15 residues. Per germline, CDR1 LGHNA and CDR2 YNFKEQ. A library of TCRbeta sequences, prepared with unique molecular identifiers, was generated. Using its own MiXCR run on the PCR reads, TCRdb lists one record per CDR3 protein. The data contain hundreds of thousands of distinct CDR3 sequences, 16% of them seen just once; the ten biggest clones take up approximately 29%. This clonotype occurred a few times. The target antigen is unknown. The V gene is TRBV4-2, the J gene TRBJ2-3, with 7 nucleotides matching TRBD1. This receptor was taken from a boy under three years old who had a stem cell transplant for Wiskott-Aldrich syndrome, so the T cells may come from the graft donor. The sequenced sample was PBMCs, mostly from graft donor cells, obtained 360 days after TCRalphabeta/CD19-depleted stem cell transplant. CDR3 protein: CASSQPGQTTDTQYF. The CDR3 DNA reads TGTGCCAGCAGCCAACCGGGACAGACAACAGATACGCAGTATTTT.